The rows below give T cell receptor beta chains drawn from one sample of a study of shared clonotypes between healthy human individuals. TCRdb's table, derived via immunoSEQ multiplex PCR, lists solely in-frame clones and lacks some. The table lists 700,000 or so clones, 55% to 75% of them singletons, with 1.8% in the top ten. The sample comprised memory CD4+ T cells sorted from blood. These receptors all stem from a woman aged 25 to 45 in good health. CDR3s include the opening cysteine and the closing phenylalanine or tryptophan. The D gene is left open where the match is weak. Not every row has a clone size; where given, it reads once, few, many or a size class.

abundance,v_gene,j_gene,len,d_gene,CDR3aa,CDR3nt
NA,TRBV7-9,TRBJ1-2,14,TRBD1,CASSERGTAYGYTF,TGTGCCAGCAGCGAGCGCGGGACAGCGTATGGCTACACCTTC
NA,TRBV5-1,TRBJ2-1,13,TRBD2,CASGAGDGYEQFF,TGCGCCAGCGGAGCGGGAGACGGGTATGAGCAGTTCTTC
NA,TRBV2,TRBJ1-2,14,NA,CALAGRGANYGYTF,TGTGCCTTAGCGGGCAGGGGCGCTAACTATGGCTACACCTTC
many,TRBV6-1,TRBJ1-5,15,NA,CASSDNRAPNQPQHF,TGTGCCAGCAGTGATAACAGGGCCCCGAATCAGCCCCAGCATTTT
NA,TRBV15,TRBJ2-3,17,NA,CATSSFPRYLSTDTQYF,TGTGCCACCAGCTCTTTTCCTAGGTATTTGAGCACAGATACGCAGTATTTT
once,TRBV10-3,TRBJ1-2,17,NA,CAISESKSGLPNYGYTF,TGTGCCATCAGTGAGTCCAAGTCGGGACTCCCTAACTATGGCTACACCTTC
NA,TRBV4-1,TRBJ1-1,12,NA,CASSQEVGEAFF,TGCGCCAGCAGCCAAGAGGTAGGGGAAGCTTTCTTT
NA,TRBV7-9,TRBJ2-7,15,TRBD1,CASSSRTGSSYEQYF,TGTGCCAGCAGCTCACGGACAGGGAGCTCCTACGAGCAGTACTTC
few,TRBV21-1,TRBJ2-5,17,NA,CASSATYRGQYQETQYF,TGTGCCAGCAGCGCGACCTACAGGGGACAGTACCAAGAGACCCAGTACTTC
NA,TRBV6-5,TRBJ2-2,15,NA,CASSYSSASTGELFF,TGTGCCAGCAGTTATAGTAGCGCGTCCACCGGGGAGCTGTTTTTT
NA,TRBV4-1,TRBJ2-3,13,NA,CASSQEGRDTQYF,TGCGCCAGCAGCCAAGAGGGGCGGGATACGCAGTATTTT
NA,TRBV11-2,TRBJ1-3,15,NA,CASSQNVIPGNTIYF,TGTGCCAGCAGCCAAAATGTAATACCTGGAAACACCATATATTTT
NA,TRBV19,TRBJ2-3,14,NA,CASGMTGSKDTQYF,TGTGCCAGCGGAATGACAGGATCTAAGGATACGCAGTATTTT
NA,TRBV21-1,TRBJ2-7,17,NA,CASSNKPGLAGTYEQYF,TGTGCCAGCAGCAACAAGCCGGGACTAGCGGGAACCTACGAGCAGTACTTC
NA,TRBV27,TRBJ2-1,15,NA,CASSPRLGGYNEQFF,TGTGCCAGCAGTCCACGACTAGGGGGTTACAATGAGCAGTTCTTC
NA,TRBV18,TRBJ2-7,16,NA,CASSPGKDPSSYEQYF,TGTGCCAGCTCACCCGGAAAGGATCCAAGCTCCTACGAGCAGTACTTC
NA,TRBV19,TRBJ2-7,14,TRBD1,CASSMTGSGHEQYF,TGTGCCAGTAGCATGACAGGGTCTGGCCACGAGCAGTACTTC
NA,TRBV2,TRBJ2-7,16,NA,CASSAYTGFGIYEQYF,TGTGCCAGCAGTGCCTATACAGGTTTTGGGATCTACGAGCAGTACTTC
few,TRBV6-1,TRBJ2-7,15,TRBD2,CASSERSSGAYEQYF,TGTGCCAGCAGTGAACGATCTAGCGGCGCCTACGAGCAGTACTTC
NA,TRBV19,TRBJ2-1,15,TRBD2,CASSIDSGVYNEQFF,TGTGCCAGTAGTATAGATAGCGGGGTATACAATGAGCAGTTCTTC
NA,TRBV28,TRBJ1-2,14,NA,CASSPPVRAGGYTF,TGTGCCAGCAGTCCCCCGGTGAGGGCGGGTGGCTACACCTTC
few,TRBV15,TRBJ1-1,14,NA,CATSRAYRVTEAFF,TGTGCCACCAGCAGAGCCTACAGGGTCACTGAAGCTTTCTTT
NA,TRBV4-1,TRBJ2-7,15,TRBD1,CASSSPGQTSYEQYF,TGCGCCAGCAGCTCCCCGGGACAGACCTCCTACGAGCAGTACTTC
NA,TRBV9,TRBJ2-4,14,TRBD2,CASSVTGEGLIQYF,TGTGCCAGCAGCGTAACTGGGGAGGGCCTCATTCAGTACTTC
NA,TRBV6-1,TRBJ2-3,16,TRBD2,CASSVPSGRATDTQYF,TGTGCCAGCAGTGTGCCTAGCGGGAGGGCGACAGATACGCAGTATTTT
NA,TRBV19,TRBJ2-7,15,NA,CASSMIEISSYEQYF,TGTGCCAGTAGTATGATCGAGATCAGCTCCTACGAGCAGTACTTC
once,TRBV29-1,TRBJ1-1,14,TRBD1,CSVLAGGANTEAFF,TGCAGCGTACTAGCAGGGGGCGCGAACACTGAAGCTTTCTTT
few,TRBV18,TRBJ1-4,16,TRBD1,CASSPEVPGGREKLFF,TGTGCCAGCTCACCAGAGGTTCCAGGGGGTCGTGAAAAACTGTTTTTT
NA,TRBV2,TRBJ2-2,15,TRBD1,CASSLGQQITGELFF,TGTGCCAGCAGCCTGGGACAGCAGATCACCGGGGAGCTGTTTTTT
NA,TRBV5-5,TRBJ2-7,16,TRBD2,CASSLAPSGSTYEQYF,TGTGCCAGCAGCTTGGCGCCTAGCGGGAGCACATACGAGCAGTACTTC
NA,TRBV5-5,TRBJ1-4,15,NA,CATNWGPGTIEKLFF,TGTGCCACCAACTGGGGGCCAGGGACGATTGAAAAACTGTTTTTT
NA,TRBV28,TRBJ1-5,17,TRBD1,CASSQLRQGLSNQPQHF,TGTGCCAGCAGTCAGCTACGACAGGGGCTTAGCAATCAGCCCCAGCATTTT
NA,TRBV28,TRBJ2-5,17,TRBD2,CASSLGSTSGTGETQYF,TGTGCCAGCAGTTTAGGCTCTACTAGCGGGACGGGAGAGACCCAGTACTTC
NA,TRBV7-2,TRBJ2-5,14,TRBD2,CASSMTRGVETQYF,TGTGCCAGCAGCATGACGCGGGGGGTGGAGACCCAGTACTTC